The clone carrying this T cell receptor (beta chain) was seen a handful of times. A second PCR of 7 to 11 cycles used a sample-barcoded 5' primer and a J-beta primer mix. MiXCR, run by TCRdb on the 5' RACE reads, gives a single entry per CDR3 protein. The sample gives about 1.8 million distinct CDR3 sequences, 49% of which show up once; around 2.1% is in the top ten. This sample stems from a study of blood T cells in healthy people across ages. The specimen sequenced was blood. This clonotype was obtained from a woman aged 40 to 50 in good health.

CDR3 residues: CASSLRGTGNEQYF. The DNA of the CDR3 is TGTGCCAGCAGTCTCAGGGGGACGGGCAACGAGCAGTACTTC. The V gene is TRBV12-3 or TRBV12-4, the J gene TRBJ2-7; 7 bases fit TRBD1. The CDR3 covers 14 residues. The trim removed 5 bases at V and 5 bases at J, leaving 9 bases unmatched.